These 25 T cell receptor beta chains were sequenced from one sample in a study of blood T cells in healthy people across ages. Then a second PCR, running roughly 6 to 12 cycles, was carried out with a sample-barcoded 5' primer and a J-beta primer mix. TCRdb recomputed calls from the 5' RACE reads with MiXCR, one row per CDR3 protein. The table has about 630,000 distinct CDR3 sequences, under 25% seen once. The sequenced material came from blood. All receptors derive from a man between 65 and 79 years old in good health.

The rearrangement uses TRBV29-1 and TRBJ2-1, with 9 bases aligning to TRBD2. The V and J ends lost 4 bases and 6 bases, in that order; junction bases with no gene match: 7. This CDR3 spans 14 amino acids. Germline CDR1 is SQVTM and CDR2 is ANQGSEA. CDR3 coding DNA: TGCAGCGTTGGAAATAGCGGGAGACCCAATGAGCAGTTCTTC. It encodes CSVGNSGRPNEQFF.

This clonotype showed up many times. The genes are TRBV25-1 and TRBJ2-7; weak D call: TRBD2 (7 bases). There are 15 residues in the CDR3. Trimming removed 3 bases from V and 4 bases from J, with 16 bases in between. Germline assignment: CDR1 MGHDK and CDR2 SYGVNS. CDR3 coding DNA: TGTGCCAGCAGTGATCTCCGCAGGGGAGGGTACGAGCAGTACTTC. The encoded protein is CASSDLRRGGYEQYF.

This clonotype was seen more than once but under ten times. V is TRBV6-6 and J is TRBJ2-3; TRBD2 is a possible D gene (5 bases). Trimming removed 2 bases from V and 11 bases from J, with 11 bases in between. Germline V gene sequence: CDR1 MNHNY, CDR2 SVGAGI (reference sequence). This CDR3 spans 12 amino acids. The CDR3 loop reads CASSYTPGLQYF. The CDR3 DNA follows: TGTGCCAGCAGTTACACTCCGGGATTGCAGTATTTT.

Ten or more counts support this clonotype. The chain carries TRBV6-2 or TRBV6-3 and TRBJ2-7; tentatively, D is TRBD2 (6 bases). Trimming stripped 6 bases from V and 4 bases from J, with 13 bases between. The CDR3 consists of 13 residues. Germline V CDR1 and CDR2: MNHEY, SVGEGT. The chain's CDR3 is CASRDPGEYEQYF. In nucleotides, the CDR3 is TGTGCCAGCAGAGATCCGGGAGAGTACGAGCAGTACTTC.

There are a few counts of this clonotype. J is TRBJ2-5 and V is TRBV5-1, with 12 positions matching TRBD2. This CDR3 has 17 residues. After removal of 0 bases from V and 2 bases from J, the junction contained 5 bases not matched to a gene. Germline assignment: CDR1 SGHRS and CDR2 YFSETQ. This CDR3 reads CASSLAGTSGGQETQYF. DNA of the CDR3: TGCGCCAGCAGCTTGGCCGGAACTAGCGGGGGGCAAGAGACCCAGTACTTC. Combining the CDR3 with reference TRBV5-1 and TRBJ2-5 gives the whole variable domain KAGVTQTPRYLIKTRGQQVTLSCSPISGHRSVSWYQQTPGQGLQFLFEYFSETQRNKGNFPGRFSGRQFSNSRSEMNVSTLELGDSALYLCASSLAGTSGGQETQYFGPGTRLLVL.

CDR3 residues: CASSPEPGREPEQYF. In DNA form, the CDR3 reads TGCGCCAGCAGCCCAGAGCCTGGACGGGAACCCGAGCAGTACTTC. The chain uses TRBV5-1 and TRBJ2-7; the D gene is possibly TRBD2 (5 bases). Germline values: CDR1 SGHRS, CDR2 YFSETQ. Trimming cost V 4 bases and J 6 bases, with 20 bases left between them. This CDR3 contains 15 residues.

The sample holds a few counts of this clonotype. The rearrangement joins TRBV23-1 to TRBJ2-5; 11 bases line up with TRBD2. Gene TRBJ2-7 matches the end of the DNA better, so the J call may be wrong. TRBV23-1 is recorded as an ORF, its role being uncertain. This CDR3 comprises 15 residues. The CDR3 reads CASSQLAGGNHEQYF. The CDR3 nucleotides read TGCGCCAGCAGTCAACTAGCGGGAGGCAACCACGAGCAGTACTTC.

The chain has TRBV12-3 or TRBV12-4 and TRBJ2-7; 9 nucleotides match TRBD2. This CDR3 is built from 15 residues. V trimming: 5 bases; J trimming: 4 bases; junction bases outside the gene matches: 9. The CDR3 sequence: CASSVSGTSQYEQYF. The CDR3 DNA reads TGTGCCAGCAGTGTCTCCGGGACTAGCCAGTACGAGCAGTACTTC.

This CDR3 reads CASRSDPRGSLTYEQYF. The DNA for the CDR3 is TGTGCCAGCAGGTCGGACCCCAGGGGGAGTTTGACCTACGAGCAGTACTTC. The chain couples TRBV6-2 or TRBV6-3 to TRBJ2-7; 7 nucleotides match TRBD1. Germline lookup yields CDR1 MNHEY and CDR2 SVGEGT. Trimming cost V 6 bases and J 2 bases; bases outside gene matches: 16. This CDR3 is built from 17 residues.

The table lists this clonotype with a few counts. The rearrangement links TRBV27 to TRBJ2-1, with TRBD2 identical over 8 bases. The tail of the sequence fits TRBJ2-7 better, so the J call may be wrong. CDR3 length: 14 amino acids. Germline loops: CDR1 MNHEY, CDR2 SMNVEV (reference sequence). The CDR3 DNA reads TGTGCCAGCAGTTTAGCGGGAGGTTTGATGGAGCAGTACTTC. Its protein product is CASSLAGGLMEQYF.

The chain links TRBV7-2 to TRBJ2-5; 14 nucleotides line up with TRBD2. Judging by the DNA end, TRBJ2-1 fits better; the J call may be wrong. The CDR3 is made up of 16 amino acids. CDR1 is SGHTA and CDR2 is FQGNSA in the germline V gene. The CDR3 nucleotides are TGTGCCAGCAGCTTTCGGGGACTAGCGGGAGCGGATGAGCAGTTCTTC. Translating it yields CASSFRGLAGADEQFF.

The genes are TRBV4-1 and TRBJ2-1; D unresolved. The CDR3 is made up of 15 amino acids. V lost 2 bases and J lost 3, with 11 bases in between. Germline CDR1 reads MGHRA; CDR2 reads YSYEKL. CDR3 sequence (DNA): TGCGCCAGCAGCCAATTTGCCTCTGGCTACAATGAGCAGTTCTTC. Its protein is CASSQFASGYNEQFF.

The rearrangement uses TRBV20-1 and TRBJ1-2, with D possibly TRBD1 on 6 matching bases. Trimming shortened V by 5 bases and J by 4 bases, and 14 bases separated the two germline ends. Germline V lookup: CDR1 DFQATT, CDR2 SNEGSKA (reference sequence). The CDR3 is 13 residues long. This CDR3 reads CSAGGGQGYGYTF. CDR3 sequence (DNA): TGCAGTGCTGGGGGGGGGCAAGGCTATGGCTACACCTTC.

With regard to this clonotype: Given a much more abundant clone one base away, this may be a read error. J is TRBJ2-3 and V is TRBV5-1, with 7 bases matching TRBD2. CDR1 is SGHRS, CDR2 YFSETQ, per germline. The CDR3 is made up of 16 amino acids. Losses at the gene ends were 6 bases for V and 2 bases for J; bases not matched to a gene: 12. CDR3 in DNA: TGCGCCAGCACCGAGAAGGGCGGGAGCGACACAGATACGCAGTATTTT. It is translated as CASTEKGGSDTDTQYF.

This chain links TRBV6-5 with TRBJ2-7; 7 nucleotides align to TRBD2. J gave up 2 bases and V 8 bases, and 9 bases lay outside the gene matches. This CDR3 contains 14 residues. Germline-derived CDR1 and CDR2 are MNHEY and SVGAGI. As DNA, the CDR3 is TGTGCCAGCCAGAGGGCTAGCGGCGCCTACGAGCAGTACTTC. Translated, it gives CASQRASGAYEQYF.

This clonotype was observed many times. The genes are TRBV12-3 or TRBV12-4 and TRBJ2-3; 8 positions match TRBD2. This CDR3 is built from 14 residues. With V trimmed by 1 base and J by 6 bases, 3 bases remained unmatched. The DNA for the CDR3 is TGTGCCAGCAGTTTAGGGACTAGCAGGGATACGCAGTATTTT. Translated: CASSLGTSRDTQYF.

The rearrangement joins TRBV7-9 to TRBJ2-1; maybe TRBD2 (6 bases). The end of the DNA aligns better with TRBJ2-7, so the J call may be wrong. CDR3 length: 15 residues. Germline CDR1 SEHNR, CDR2 FQNEAQ (reference sequence). This CDR3 reads CASSLASGTSDEQYF. Written as DNA, the CDR3 is TGTGCCAGCAGCTTAGCCTCCGGGACTTCCGACGAGCAGTACTTC.

Many counts were recorded for this clonotype. The chain is built from TRBV9 and TRBJ2-7, with D possibly TRBD2 on 6 matching bases. The CDR3 sequence is 13 residues long. Per germline, CDR1 SGDLS and CDR2 YYNGEE. V lost 4 bases to trimming and J lost 7 bases, with 15 bases between them. The CDR3 protein is CASSRDSFREQYF. As DNA, the CDR3 is TGTGCCAGCAGCCGGGACTCCTTTAGGGAGCAGTACTTC.

CDR3 loop: CASSLARQTETQYF. The CDR3 DNA is TGTGCCAGCAGTTTAGCGCGACAGACAGAGACCCAGTACTTC. The V and J genes are TRBV12-3 or TRBV12-4 and TRBJ2-5; weak D call: TRBD1 (5 bases). The germline V and J ends were trimmed by 0 bases and 4 bases, with 9 bases remaining between them. The CDR3 totals 14 residues.

This clonotype was picked up a small number of times. This rearrangement joins TRBV6-5 to TRBJ2-7; D is unclear. This CDR3 region has 14 residues. In germline, CDR1 is MNHEY, CDR2 SVGAGI. V dropped 0 bases and J dropped 3 bases, with 9 bases sitting between them. CDR3 nucleotides: TGTGCCAGCAGTTACTCGAACGCTGACTACGAGCAGTACTTC. Its translation: CASSYSNADYEQYF.

The V and J genes are TRBV5-1 and TRBJ2-5; D gene ambiguous. The DNA matches TRBJ2-7 better at its end, which makes the J call doubtful. Germline assignment: CDR1 SGHRS and CDR2 YFSETQ. The CDR3 covers 13 residues. The CDR3 DNA is TGCGCCAGCAGCTTGTCGGCCAACTACGAGCAGTACTTC. This sequence encodes CASSLSANYEQYF.

This clonotype was counted a single time. The chain carries TRBV20-1 and TRBJ2-3; 8 bases agree with TRBD1. The CDR3 totals 15 residues. Per the germline V gene, CDR1 is DFQATT and CDR2 is SNEGSKA (reference sequence). V gave up 3 bases and J gave up 0 bases; unmatched junction bases: 5. This CDR3 is CSASTDRVSTDTQYF. The CDR3, as DNA: TGCAGTGCTAGCACGGACAGGGTCAGCACAGATACGCAGTATTTT.

Only a few counts were recorded for this clonotype. The chain is built from TRBV25-1 and TRBJ2-7; no clear D gene. CDR1 and CDR2 from the germline V gene are MGHDK and SYGVNS. Trimming removed 1 base at V and 6 bases at J, with 10 bases between. This CDR3 has 13 amino acids. This CDR3 is CASSEFSYGEQYF. The DNA for the CDR3 is TGTGCCAGCAGTGAATTTAGTTACGGCGAGCAGTACTTC.

The chain recombines TRBV29-1 with TRBJ2-1, with a possible D match to TRBD2 (6 bases). Germline CDR1 and CDR2: SQVTM and ANQGSEA. The CDR3 sequence is 14 residues long. Deletions cut 2 bases from V and 4 bases from J, with 12 bases between. CDR3 nucleotides: TGCAGCGTTGAACTCCCCCGGGAGTACAATGAGCAGTTCTTC. This gives the protein CSVELPREYNEQFF.

This clonotype came up many times. This rearrangement joins TRBV20-1 to TRBJ2-7; 9 bases line up with TRBD2. With V trimmed by 7 bases and J by 9 bases, 31 bases remained unmatched. CDR3 length equals 19 residues. Germline lookup yields CDR1 DFQATT and CDR2 SNEGSKA (reference sequence). CDR3 coding DNA: TGCAGTGTGGGTAGTGGTTGGGGACGCTCCAGAGACAGAGCGGGAGGGCAGTACTTC. Translation: CSVGSGWGRSRDRAGGQYF.